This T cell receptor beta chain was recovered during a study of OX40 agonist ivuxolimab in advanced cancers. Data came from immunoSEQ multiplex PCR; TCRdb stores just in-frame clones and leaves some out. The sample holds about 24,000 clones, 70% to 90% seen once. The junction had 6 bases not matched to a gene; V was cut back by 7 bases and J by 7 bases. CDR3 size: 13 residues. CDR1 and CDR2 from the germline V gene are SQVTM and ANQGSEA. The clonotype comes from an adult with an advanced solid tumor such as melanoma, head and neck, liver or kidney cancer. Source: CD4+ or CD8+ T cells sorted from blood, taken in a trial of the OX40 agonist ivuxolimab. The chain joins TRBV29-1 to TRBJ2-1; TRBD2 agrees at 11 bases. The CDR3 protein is CSAIAGGVNEQFF. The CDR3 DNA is TGCAGCGCCATAGCGGGAGGGGTGAATGAGCAGTTCTTC.